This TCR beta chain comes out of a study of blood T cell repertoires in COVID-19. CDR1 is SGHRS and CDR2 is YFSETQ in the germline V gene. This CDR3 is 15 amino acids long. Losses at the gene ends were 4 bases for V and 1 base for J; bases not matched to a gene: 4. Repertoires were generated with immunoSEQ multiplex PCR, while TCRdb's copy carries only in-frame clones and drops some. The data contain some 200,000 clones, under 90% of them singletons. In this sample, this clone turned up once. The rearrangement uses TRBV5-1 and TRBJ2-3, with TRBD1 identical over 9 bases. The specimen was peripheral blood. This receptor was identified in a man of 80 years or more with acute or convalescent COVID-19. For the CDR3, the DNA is TGCGCCAGCAGCAACCGGGACAGGGGCACAGATACGCAGTATTTT. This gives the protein CASSNRDRGTDTQYF. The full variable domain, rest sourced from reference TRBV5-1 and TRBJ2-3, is KAGVTQTPRYLIKTRGQQVTLSCSPISGHRSVSWYQQTPGQGLQFLFEYFSETQRNKGNFPGRFSGRQFSNSRSEMNVSTLELGDSALYLCASSNRDRGTDTQYFGPGTRLTVL.